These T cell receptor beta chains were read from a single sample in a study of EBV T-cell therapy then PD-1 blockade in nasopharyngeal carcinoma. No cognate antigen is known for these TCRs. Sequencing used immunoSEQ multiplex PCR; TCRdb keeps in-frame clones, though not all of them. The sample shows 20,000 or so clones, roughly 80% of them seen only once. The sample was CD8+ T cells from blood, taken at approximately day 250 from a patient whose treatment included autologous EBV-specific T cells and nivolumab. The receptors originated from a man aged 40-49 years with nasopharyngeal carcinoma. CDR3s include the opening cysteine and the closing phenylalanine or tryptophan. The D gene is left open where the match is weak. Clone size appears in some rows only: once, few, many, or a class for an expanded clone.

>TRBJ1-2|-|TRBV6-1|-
CASSGSMGGDHGHRYTF
TGTGCCAGCAGTGGGTCGATGGGGGGGGACCATGGGCACCGCTACACCTTC
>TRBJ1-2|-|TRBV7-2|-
CASSAEGGGRSYGYTF
TGTGCCAGCAGCGCAGAAGGTGGGGGGCGTAGCTATGGCTACACCTTC
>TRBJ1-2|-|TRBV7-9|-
CASSLVSDIHGYTF
TGTGCCAGCAGCTTAGTTTCCGATATCCATGGCTACACCTTC
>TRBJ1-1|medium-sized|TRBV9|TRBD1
CASSVEPGGALNTEAFF
TGTGCCAGCAGCGTAGAACCAGGGGGAGCTCTAAACACTGAAGCTTTCTTT
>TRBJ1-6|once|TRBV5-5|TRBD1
CASSLGGTGKSPLHF
TGTGCCAGCAGCTTGGGGGGGACAGGGAAGTCACCCCTCCACTTT
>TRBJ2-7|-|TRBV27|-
CASTPVRGAYEQYF
TGTGCCAGCACCCCTGTTAGGGGGGCCTACGAGCAGTACTTC
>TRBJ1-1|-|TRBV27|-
CASSVRAGRSTEAFF
TGTGCCAGCAGTGTCCGGGCAGGAAGGTCCACTGAAGCTTTCTTT
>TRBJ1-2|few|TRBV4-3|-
CASSHGGGYGYTF
TGCGCCAGCAGCCACGGGGGAGGCTATGGCTACACCTTC
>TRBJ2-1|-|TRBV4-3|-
CASSQVAANEQFF
TGCGCCAGCAGCCAAGTCGCGGCTAATGAGCAGTTCTTC
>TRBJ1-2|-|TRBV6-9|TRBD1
CASRPDRDQNYGYTF
TGTGCCAGCAGACCCGACAGGGACCAAAACTATGGCTACACCTTC
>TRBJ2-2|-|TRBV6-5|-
CASLGVTGELFF
TGTGCCAGTTTAGGGGTAACCGGGGAGCTGTTTTTT
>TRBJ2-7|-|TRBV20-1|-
CSASQVRGEQYF
TGCAGTGCTAGTCAAGTCCGTGGGGAGCAGTACTTC
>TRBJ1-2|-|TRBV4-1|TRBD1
CASSLEGTEPLSYTF
TGCGCCAGCAGCCTAGAGGGGACAGAACCTTTGAGCTACACCTTC
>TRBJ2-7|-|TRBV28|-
CASSLLYEQYF
TGTGCCAGCAGTTTGCTTTACGAGCAGTACTTC
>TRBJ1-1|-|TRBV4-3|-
CASSGGTRLLNTEAFF
TGCGCCAGCAGCGGGGGGACAAGGCTCCTGAACACTGAAGCTTTCTTT
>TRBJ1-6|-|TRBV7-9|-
CASSLGSGPLHF
TGTGCCAGCAGCTTAGGGTCCGGTCCCCTCCACTTT
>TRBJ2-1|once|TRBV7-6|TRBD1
CASSLRVQGGSYNEQFF
TGTGCCAGCAGCTTAAGAGTACAGGGGGGCTCCTACAATGAGCAGTTCTTC
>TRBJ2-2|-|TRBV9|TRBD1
CASRVGTVTGELFF
TGTGCCAGCAGAGTCGGGACAGTCACCGGGGAGCTGTTTTTT
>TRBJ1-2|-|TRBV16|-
CASSRPDRPYGYTF
TGTGCCAGCAGCCGACCGGACAGACCCTATGGCTACACCTTC